In its sample, the clone carrying this TCR beta chain was seen many times. No antigen is known for it. TCRdb recomputed calls from the RT-PCR reads with MiXCR, one row per CDR3 protein. The data hold around 580,000 distinct CDR3 sequences, with approximately 14% observed a single time. The V gene's germline CDR1 is SNHLY and CDR2 FYNNEI. The CDR3 has 14 residues. The V end was cut by 5 bases, the J end by 6 bases, with 16 bases between. The data belong to a study of response to subunit inactivated influenza vaccine. Study outcomes and limitations: Each seasonal influenza vaccination, the authors suggested, recruits few new T cells.

The chain recombines TRBV2 with TRBJ1-2; no firm D call. This specimen was PBMCs from blood, taken 12 days after vaccination. This TCR derives from a man aged 50 or older who received an inactivated influenza vaccine. The CDR3 bases are TGTGCCAGCAGTTTGGAGAGACACTCAAATGGCTACACCTTC. This translates into CASSLERHSNGYTF.